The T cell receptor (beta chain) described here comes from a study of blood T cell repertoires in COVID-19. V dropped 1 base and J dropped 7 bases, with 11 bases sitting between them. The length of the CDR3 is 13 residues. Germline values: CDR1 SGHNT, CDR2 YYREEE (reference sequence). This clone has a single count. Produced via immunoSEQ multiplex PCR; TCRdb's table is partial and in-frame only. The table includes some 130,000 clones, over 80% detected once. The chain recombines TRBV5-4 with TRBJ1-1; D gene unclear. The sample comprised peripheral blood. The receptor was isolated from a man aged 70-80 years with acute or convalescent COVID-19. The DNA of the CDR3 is TGTGCCAGCAGCTTGTGGCCGCCCAATGAAGCTTTCTTT. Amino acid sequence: CASSLWPPNEAFF.